Listed below are T cell receptor beta chains from one sample, sequenced in a study of T cell responses to AZD1222 COVID-19 vaccine. Method: immunoSEQ multiplex PCR; TCRdb's copy keeps in-frame clones and lacks some. The sample has 180,000 or so clones, 90% to 95% seen once; the top ten hold about 3.9%. The sample in question was peripheral blood, obtained on day 0 of AZD1222 vaccination. The origin of the receptors is an adult in good health. CDR3s include the opening cysteine and the closing phenylalanine or tryptophan. A D gene is named only where the DNA matches it firmly. Where a row states a size, it is once, few, many or the class of an expanded clone; other rows omit it.

j_call	v_call	d_call	clone_size	cdr3_nt	cdr3_aa
TRBJ1-5	TRBV12-2	NA	NA	TGTGCAAGTCGCATCACAGGGTTGGTAGGCAATCAGCCCCAGCATTTT	CASRITGLVGNQPQHF
TRBJ2-7	TRBV6-5	TRBD2	NA	TGTGCCAGCAACTTTCTAGCGGGGGCCTACGAGCAGTACTTC	CASNFLAGAYEQYF
TRBJ1-1	TRBV14	NA	NA	TGTGCCAGCAGCCCCCTCTGGGCGGGGGGGAACACTGAAGCTTTCTTT	CASSPLWAGGNTEAFF
TRBJ2-7	TRBV29-1	TRBD2	NA	TGCAGCGTTGAGGATCCTGCGGGGGGGGTCTACGAGCAGTACTTC	CSVEDPAGGVYEQYF
TRBJ1-4	TRBV5-6	NA	NA	TGTGCCAGCAGCTTGGCCGTTGGAGGGGCTAATGAAAAACTGTTTTTT	CASSLAVGGANEKLFF
TRBJ1-1	TRBV5-1	TRBD1	NA	TGCGCCAGCAGCTTACGACAGGGGGCTAGGATGACTGAAGCTTTCTTT	CASSLRQGARMTEAFF
TRBJ1-4	TRBV19	NA	NA	TGTGCCAGTAGTAGGGTGGTGGAGGAAAAACTGTTTTTT	CASSRVVEEKLFF
TRBJ2-7	TRBV29-1	NA	once	TGCAGCGTTGAAGTTGGGGGCGGCTCCTACGAGCAGTACTTC	CSVEVGGGSYEQYF
TRBJ1-2	TRBV28	NA	NA	TGTGCCAGCAGTTTGCCGGACAGTACTACTAACTATGGCTACACCTTC	CASSLPDSTTNYGYTF
TRBJ2-2	TRBV19	TRBD1	NA	TGTGCCAGTAGCCGCTCCGGGACAGGGGGCCACCGCTTTGACACCGGGGAGCTGTTTTTT	CASSRSGTGGHRFDTGELFF
TRBJ2-1	TRBV9	NA	NA	TGTGCCAGCCCCTCTCGAGGAGGAGGCTCCTACAATGAGCAGTTCTTC	CASPSRGGGSYNEQFF
TRBJ2-1	TRBV5-1	TRBD2	NA	TGCGCCAGCAGCGTCGCGGGGGATGAGCAGTTCTTC	CASSVAGDEQFF
TRBJ2-5	TRBV7-8	NA	NA	TGTGCCAGCAGCCCTCGTTTCGCGGTCAGGGGAGAGACCCAGTACTTC	CASSPRFAVRGETQYF
TRBJ2-3	TRBV5-1	NA	NA	TGCGCCAGCAGGATGTCTAGCCTTAGCACAGATACGCAGTATTTT	CASRMSSLSTDTQYF
TRBJ1-1	TRBV29-1	NA	NA	TGCAGCGTTGATTCCCAGGGGATGAACACTGAAGCTTTCTTT	CSVDSQGMNTEAFF
TRBJ1-3	TRBV29-1	NA	NA	TGCAGCGCGGGACACCATGGGGGAAACACCATATATTTT	CSAGHHGGNTIYF
TRBJ2-7	TRBV12-3/TRBV12-4	NA	NA	TGTGCCAGCAGCCGTGGTCACAGGGACGAGCAGTACTTC	CASSRGHRDEQYF
TRBJ2-2	TRBV27	NA	NA	TGTGCCAGCAGTTCTCGCCTCTTCGGCGGTAGGGAGCTGTTTTTT	CASSSRLFGGRELFF
TRBJ1-2	TRBV6-1	NA	once	TGTGCCAGCAGTGAAAGAGGACGAGTCATCTTC	CASSERGRVIF
TRBJ1-1	TRBV3-1/TRBV3-2	NA	NA	TGTGCCAGCAGCCAAGCCCACGGGATGCGTGAAGCTTTCTTT	CASSQAHGMREAFF
TRBJ1-5	TRBV27	NA	once	TGTGCCAGCAGTCCCCGGGGGCAGCCCCAGCATTTT	CASSPRGQPQHF
TRBJ1-6	TRBV30	NA	NA	TGTGCCTGGAGTGGGAGGCATTCACCCCTCCACTTT	CAWSGRHSPLHF
TRBJ1-1	TRBV28	NA	NA	TGTGCCAGCAGTGTCTTGGGGGGGCAATTGGGAACTGAAGCTTTCTTT	CASSVLGGQLGTEAFF
TRBJ2-1	TRBV29-1	NA	few	TGCAGCGTTGACTCGGGGCCTTTTGAGCAGTTCTTC	CSVDSGPFEQFF
TRBJ2-7	TRBV2	TRBD1	NA	TGTGCCAGCATAAGGGACAGCACCTACGAGCAGTACTTC	CASIRDSTYEQYF
TRBJ2-1	TRBV15	NA	NA	TGTGCCACCAGCTCCTGGGGTAGCCGCAATGAGCAGTTCTTC	CATSSWGSRNEQFF
TRBJ2-3	TRBV5-1	NA	NA	TGCGCCAGCAGCACACTGGGACACTTAAGGACAGATACGCAGTATTTT	CASSTLGHLRTDTQYF
TRBJ2-5	TRBV5-1	TRBD1	NA	TGCGCCAGCAGAAGTCAGGGGGTAAGGGAGACCCAGTACTTC	CASRSQGVRETQYF
TRBJ1-1	TRBV2	NA	NA	TGTGCCAGCAGTGAACCCCGGGACACGAACACTGAAGCTTTCTTT	CASSEPRDTNTEAFF
TRBJ2-7	TRBV11-2	TRBD2	NA	TGTGCCAGCAGCTCCCAAGTTAGCGGGGTCGACGAGCAGTACTTC	CASSSQVSGVDEQYF
TRBJ1-2	TRBV6-5	NA	NA	TGTGCCAGCGCTACTAACTATGGCTACACCTTC	CASATNYGYTF
TRBJ2-1	TRBV4-1	TRBD2	NA	TGCGCCAGCAGCCAAGGGGGCGGGGGGATTTATGGTGAGCAGTTCTTC	CASSQGGGGIYGEQFF
TRBJ1-5	TRBV6-5	NA	NA	TGTGCCAGCAGTTACTCAGGGTACGGCCAGCCCCAGCATTTT	CASSYSGYGQPQHF
TRBJ2-3	TRBV29-1	TRBD2	NA	TGCAGCGTCTGGGGACAGGGCCTAGCGGGAGGGCCGAATACGCAGTATTTT	CSVWGQGLAGGPNTQYF
TRBJ2-3	TRBV5-4	TRBD2	NA	TGTGCCAGCACAGTCGATAGCGGGGCGGGAGATACGCAGTATTTT	CASTVDSGAGDTQYF
TRBJ1-3	TRBV5-1	NA	NA	TGCGCCAGCAGCTTGGCGACAAAAGGAAACACCATATATTTT	CASSLATKGNTIYF
TRBJ1-3	TRBV2	NA	NA	TGTGCCAGCGGTTGGTCTCCTGGAAACACCATATATTTT	CASGWSPGNTIYF
TRBJ1-2	TRBV5-1	NA	NA	TGCGCCAGCAGCTTCTCCGGGGATGGCTACACCTTC	CASSFSGDGYTF
TRBJ1-5	TRBV24-1	NA	NA	TGTGCCACCCCAAATCAGCCCCAGCATTTT	CATPNQPQHF
TRBJ2-5	TRBV6-5	NA	NA	TGTGCCAGCAGTTACGCGCTTGTTGGGAGTGGCCAGTACTTC	CASSYALVGSGQYF
TRBJ2-1	TRBV11-2	TRBD2	NA	TGTGCCAGCAGAACTATCGGCGGGAGTAGAAACAATGAGCAGTTCTTC	CASRTIGGSRNNEQFF
TRBJ1-2	TRBV19	TRBD1	NA	TGTGCCAGTAGGGTCGGAATCGACAGGGTTAACTATGGCTACACCTTC	CASRVGIDRVNYGYTF
TRBJ1-4	TRBV18	NA	NA	TGTGCCAGCTCACCGGGGGCGGTTAATGAAAAACTGTTTTTT	CASSPGAVNEKLFF
TRBJ1-4	TRBV2	NA	once	TGTGCCAGCATCCGGTTCAAAAGGAAGGATGAAAAACTGTTTTTT	CASIRFKRKDEKLFF
TRBJ2-3	TRBV3-1/TRBV3-2	TRBD2	NA	TGTGCCAGCAGCCAAGATATACTAGCGGGCGACACAGATACGCAGTATTTT	CASSQDILAGDTDTQYF
TRBJ2-3	TRBV6-2/TRBV6-3	NA	NA	TGTGCCAGCAGTTATCTCTATGCAGATACGCAGTATTTT	CASSYLYADTQYF
TRBJ1-2	TRBV7-9	TRBD1	NA	TGTGCCAGCAGCAAAGGAGGGGGACAGTATAACTATGGCTACACCTTC	CASSKGGGQYNYGYTF
TRBJ1-5	TRBV7-8	NA	NA	TGTGCCAGCAGCCAACAGGACCCATTCAATCAGCCCCAGCATTTT	CASSQQDPFNQPQHF
TRBJ1-1	TRBV15	NA	NA	TGTGCCACCAGCAGAGATCAAGGGTCTGGGTCGGACACTGAAGCTTTCTTT	CATSRDQGSGSDTEAFF
TRBJ2-2	TRBV11-3	TRBD2	NA	TGTGCCAGCAGCTTAGGGATTACTAGCGGGAACACCGGGGAGCTGTTTTTT	CASSLGITSGNTGELFF
TRBJ1-2	TRBV3-1/TRBV3-2	NA	once	TGTGCCAGCAGCCAAGATCCAGGGTATCGTGGCTACACCTTC	CASSQDPGYRGYTF
TRBJ1-2	TRBV25-1	NA	NA	TGTGCCAGCAGTGACCTCCCTGTACTATATGGCTACACCTTC	CASSDLPVLYGYTF
TRBJ2-7	TRBV7-2	NA	NA	TGTGCCAGCAGCTTGAGAGTAGCGGCTACCTACGAGCAGTACTTC	CASSLRVAATYEQYF
TRBJ2-7	TRBV15	TRBD2	NA	TGTGCCACCAGCAGAGATCTAGCGGGAGGGTTCTACGAGCAGTACTTC	CATSRDLAGGFYEQYF
TRBJ2-1	TRBV11-2	NA	NA	TGTGCCAGCAGCTCCAAGTTGGCGGCCTCCTCCTACAATGAGCAGTTCTTC	CASSSKLAASSYNEQFF
TRBJ2-2	TRBV28	NA	NA	TGTGCCAGCAGTTTTGTCGGGAACACCGGGGAGCTGTTTTTT	CASSFVGNTGELFF
TRBJ2-3	TRBV7-2	NA	NA	TGTGCCAGCCGCCGGGGGGCGGGCACAGATACGCAGTATTTT	CASRRGAGTDTQYF